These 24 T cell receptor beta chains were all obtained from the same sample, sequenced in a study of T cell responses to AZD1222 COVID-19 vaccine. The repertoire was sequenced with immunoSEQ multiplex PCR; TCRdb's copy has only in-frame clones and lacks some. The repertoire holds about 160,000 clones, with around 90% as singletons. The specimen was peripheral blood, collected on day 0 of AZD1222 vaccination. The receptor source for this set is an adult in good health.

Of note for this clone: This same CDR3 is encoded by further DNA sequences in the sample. CDR3 DNA: TGTGCCAGCAGTTTGGACTCCTACGAGCAGTACTTC. Protein sequence: CASSLDSYEQYF. This chain uses TRBV28 with TRBJ2-7; no reliable D call. The V end was cut by 3 bases, the J end by 0 bases, with 3 bases between. This CDR3 is 12 amino acids long. The germline V gene has CDR1 MDHEN and CDR2 SYDVKM.

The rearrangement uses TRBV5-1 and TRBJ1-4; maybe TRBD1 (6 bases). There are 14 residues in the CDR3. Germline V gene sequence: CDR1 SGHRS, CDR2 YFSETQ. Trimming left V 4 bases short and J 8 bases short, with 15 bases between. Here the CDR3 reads CASSETQGQEKLFF. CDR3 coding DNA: TGCGCCAGCAGCGAGACACAGGGTCAAGAAAAACTGTTTTTT.

This chain's CDR3 is CASSSPAGNEKLFF. The DNA for the CDR3 is TGTGCCAGCAGTTCCCCGGCGGGGAATGAAAAACTGTTTTTT. This chain connects TRBV28 to TRBJ1-4; D call uncertain. Germline assignment: CDR1 MDHEN and CDR2 SYDVKM. The length of the CDR3 is 14 residues. Between the trimmed V and J ends, which lost 4 bases and 5 bases, there was a span of 11 bases.

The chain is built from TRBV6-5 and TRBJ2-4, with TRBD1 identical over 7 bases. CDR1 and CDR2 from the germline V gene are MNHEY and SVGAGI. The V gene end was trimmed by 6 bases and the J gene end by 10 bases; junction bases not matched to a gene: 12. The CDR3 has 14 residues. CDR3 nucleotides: TGTGCCAGCAGCCTAACTAGACAGGGTAGGATTCAGTACTTC. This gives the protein CASSLTRQGRIQYF.

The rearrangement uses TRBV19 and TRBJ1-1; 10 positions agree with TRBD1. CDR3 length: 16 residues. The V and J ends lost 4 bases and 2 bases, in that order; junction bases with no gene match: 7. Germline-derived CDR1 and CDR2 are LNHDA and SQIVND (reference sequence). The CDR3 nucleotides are TGTGCCAGTAGTAGCTGGACAGGGGGAGGCAACACTGAAGCTTTCTTT. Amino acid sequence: CASSSWTGGGNTEAFF.

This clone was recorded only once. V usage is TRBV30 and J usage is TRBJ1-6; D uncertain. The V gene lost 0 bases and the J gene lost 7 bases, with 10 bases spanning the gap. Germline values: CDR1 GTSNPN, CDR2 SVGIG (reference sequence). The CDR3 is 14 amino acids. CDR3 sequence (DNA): TGTGCCTGGAGTGTACTGGGGAGAAATTCACCCCTCCACTTT. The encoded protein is CAWSVLGRNSPLHF.

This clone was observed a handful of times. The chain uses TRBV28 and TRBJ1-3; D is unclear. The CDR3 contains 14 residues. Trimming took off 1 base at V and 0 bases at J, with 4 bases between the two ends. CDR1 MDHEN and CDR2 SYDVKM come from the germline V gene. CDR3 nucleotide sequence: TGTGCCAGCAGTTTATCCAGCTCTGGAAACACCATATATTTT. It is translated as CASSLSSSGNTIYF.

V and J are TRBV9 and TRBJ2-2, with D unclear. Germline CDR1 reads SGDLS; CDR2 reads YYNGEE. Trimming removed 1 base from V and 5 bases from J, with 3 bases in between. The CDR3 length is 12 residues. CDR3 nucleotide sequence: TGTGCCAGCAGCGTACGTACCGGGGAGCTGTTTTTT. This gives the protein CASSVRTGELFF.

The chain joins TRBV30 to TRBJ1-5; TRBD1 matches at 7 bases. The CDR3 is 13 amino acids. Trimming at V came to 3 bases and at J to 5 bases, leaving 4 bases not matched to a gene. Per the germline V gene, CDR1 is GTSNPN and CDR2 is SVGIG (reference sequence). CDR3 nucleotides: TGTGCCTGGAGGACAGGGTTCTATCAGCCCCAGCATTTT. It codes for CAWRTGFYQPQHF. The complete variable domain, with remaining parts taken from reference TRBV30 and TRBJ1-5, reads SQTIHQWPATLVQPVGSPLSLECTVEGTSNPNLYWYRQAAGRGLQLLFYSVGIGQISSEVPQNLSASRPQDRQFILSSKKLLLSDSGFYLCAWRTGFYQPQHFGDGTRLSIL.

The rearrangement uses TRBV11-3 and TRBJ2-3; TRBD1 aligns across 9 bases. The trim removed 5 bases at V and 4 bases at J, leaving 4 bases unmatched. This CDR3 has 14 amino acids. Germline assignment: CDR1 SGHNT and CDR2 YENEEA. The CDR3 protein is CASSPGQGSDTQYF. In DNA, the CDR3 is TGTGCCAGCAGCCCCGGACAGGGGTCAGATACGCAGTATTTT.

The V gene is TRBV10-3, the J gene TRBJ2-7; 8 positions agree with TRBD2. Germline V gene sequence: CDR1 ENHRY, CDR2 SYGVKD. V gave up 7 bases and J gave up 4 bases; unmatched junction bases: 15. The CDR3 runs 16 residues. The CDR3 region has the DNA TGTGCCATCACTACCGGACCGGGACTAGACCCGTACGAGCAGTACTTC. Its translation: CAITTGPGLDPYEQYF.

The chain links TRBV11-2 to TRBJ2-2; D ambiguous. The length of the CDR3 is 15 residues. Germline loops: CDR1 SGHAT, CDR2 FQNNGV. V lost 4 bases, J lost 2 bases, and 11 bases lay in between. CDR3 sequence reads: CASSSVTVNTGELFF. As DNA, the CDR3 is TGTGCCAGCAGCTCCGTAACCGTTAACACCGGGGAGCTGTTTTTT.

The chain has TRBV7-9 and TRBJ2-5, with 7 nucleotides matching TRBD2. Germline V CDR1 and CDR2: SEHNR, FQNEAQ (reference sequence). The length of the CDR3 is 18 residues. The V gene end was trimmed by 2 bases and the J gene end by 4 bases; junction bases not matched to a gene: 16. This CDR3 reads CASSLPWDYQSGRETQYF. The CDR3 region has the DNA TGTGCCAGCAGCTTACCTTGGGACTACCAGAGCGGCCGAGAGACCCAGTACTTC.

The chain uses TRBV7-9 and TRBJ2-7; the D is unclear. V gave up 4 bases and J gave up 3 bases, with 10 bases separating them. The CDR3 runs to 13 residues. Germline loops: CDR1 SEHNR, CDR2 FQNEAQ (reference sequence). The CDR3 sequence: CASSSAQGYEQYF. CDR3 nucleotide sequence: TGTGCCAGCAGCTCCGCCCAAGGCTACGAGCAGTACTTC.

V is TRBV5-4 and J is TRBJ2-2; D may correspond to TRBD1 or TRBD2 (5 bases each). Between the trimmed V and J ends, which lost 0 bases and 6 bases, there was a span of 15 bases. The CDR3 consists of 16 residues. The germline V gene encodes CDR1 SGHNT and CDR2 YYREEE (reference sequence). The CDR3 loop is CASSLGGVGRSGELFF. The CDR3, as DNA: TGTGCCAGCAGCTTGGGAGGGGTAGGACGGTCCGGGGAGCTGTTTTTT.

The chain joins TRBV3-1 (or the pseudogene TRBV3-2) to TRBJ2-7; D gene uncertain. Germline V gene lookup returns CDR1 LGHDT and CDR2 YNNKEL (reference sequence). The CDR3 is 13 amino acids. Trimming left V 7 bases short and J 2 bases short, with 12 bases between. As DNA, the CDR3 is TGTGCCAGCACCGGAGAACAACCCTACGAGCAGTACTTC. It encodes CASTGEQPYEQYF.

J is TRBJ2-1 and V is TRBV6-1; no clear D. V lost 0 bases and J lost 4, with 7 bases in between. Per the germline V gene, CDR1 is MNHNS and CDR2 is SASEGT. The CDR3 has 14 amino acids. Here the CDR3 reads CASSEARSYNEQFF. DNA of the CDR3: TGTGCCAGCAGTGAAGCTAGGAGTTACAATGAGCAGTTCTTC.

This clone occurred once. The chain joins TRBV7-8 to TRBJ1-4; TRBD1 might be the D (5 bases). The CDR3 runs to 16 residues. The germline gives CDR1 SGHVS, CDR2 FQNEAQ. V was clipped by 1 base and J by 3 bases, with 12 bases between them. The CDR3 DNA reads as TGTGCCAGCAGCTTAGTAGTCCCAGGGCCTAATGAAAAACTGTTTTTT. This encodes CASSLVVPGPNEKLFF.

The CDR3 protein is CASSVDRLAEAFF. CDR3 DNA: TGTGCCAGCAGCGTAGACAGGTTGGCTGAAGCTTTCTTT. This chain connects TRBV7-8 to TRBJ1-1, with D possibly TRBD1 on 6 matching bases. Germline lookup yields CDR1 SGHVS and CDR2 FQNEAQ. CDR3 length: 13 residues. V was clipped by 5 bases and J by 6 bases, with 13 bases between them.

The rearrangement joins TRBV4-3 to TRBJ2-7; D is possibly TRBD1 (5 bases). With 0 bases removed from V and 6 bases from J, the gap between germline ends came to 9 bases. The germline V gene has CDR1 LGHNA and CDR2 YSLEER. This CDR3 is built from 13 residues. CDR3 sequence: CASSQERGLEQYF. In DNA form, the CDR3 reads TGCGCCAGCAGCCAAGAAAGGGGTCTCGAGCAGTACTTC.

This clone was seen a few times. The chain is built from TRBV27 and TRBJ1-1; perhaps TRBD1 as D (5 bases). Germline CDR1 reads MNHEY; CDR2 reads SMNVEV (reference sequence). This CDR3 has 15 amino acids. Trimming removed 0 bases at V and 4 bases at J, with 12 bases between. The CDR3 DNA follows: TGTGCCAGCAGTTTATCGCCAGGGCTGAGCACTGAAGCTTTCTTT. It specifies CASSLSPGLSTEAFF.

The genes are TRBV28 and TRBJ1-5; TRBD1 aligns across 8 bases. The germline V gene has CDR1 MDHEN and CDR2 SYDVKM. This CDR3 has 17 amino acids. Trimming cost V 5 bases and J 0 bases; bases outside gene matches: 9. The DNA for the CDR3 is TGTGCCAGCAGTCCGGTCGGACAGGGAATTAGCAATCAGCCCCAGCATTTT. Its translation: CASSPVGQGISNQPQHF.

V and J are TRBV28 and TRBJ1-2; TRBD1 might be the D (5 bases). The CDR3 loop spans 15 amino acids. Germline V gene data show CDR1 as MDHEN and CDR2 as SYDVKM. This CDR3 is CASGGGSNPNYGYTF. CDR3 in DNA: TGTGCTAGCGGTGGGGGAAGTAATCCTAACTATGGCTACACCTTC.

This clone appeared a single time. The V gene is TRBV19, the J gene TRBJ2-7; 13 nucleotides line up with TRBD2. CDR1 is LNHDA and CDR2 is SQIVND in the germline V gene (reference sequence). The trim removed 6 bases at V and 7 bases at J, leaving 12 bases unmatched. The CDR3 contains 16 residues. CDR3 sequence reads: CASSNYGLAGVREQYF. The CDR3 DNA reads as TGTGCCAGTAGCAACTACGGACTAGCGGGAGTAAGGGAGCAGTACTTC.